Listed below are T cell receptor beta chains from one sample, sequenced in a study of low-dose radiotherapy and immunotherapy resistance in tumors. TCRdb reanalysed the reads using MiXCR and keeps one entry per CDR3 protein. The sample contains tens of thousands of distinct CDR3 sequences, 10% to 15% of which appear only once. This material consisted of PBMCs, taken before treatment. The receptor source for this set is a female donor with ovarian cancer. CDR3s include the opening cysteine and the closing phenylalanine or tryptophan.

length: 15; V: TRBV18; CDR3: CASSPQPANTGELFF
length: 13; V: TRBV28; CDR3: CASTITGLETQYF
length: 17; V: TRBV28; CDR3: CASSLSMGQGSTDTQYF
length: 15; V: TRBV5-5; CDR3: CASSWIVSNRAEQYF
length: 15; V: TRBV12-3/TRBV12-4; CDR3: CASSRTPGFPGELFF
length: 13; V: TRBV10-3; CDR3: CAISSGGGETQYF
length: 9; V: TRBV10-3; CDR3: CAISESKRW
length: 16; V: TRBV19; CDR3: CASSIRTGGSSYEQYF
length: 11; V: TRBV12-3/TRBV12-4; CDR3: CASSFLAQAFF
length: 17; V: TRBV7-2; CDR3: CASSLLTGTGGYNEQFF
length: 16; V: TRBV5-1; CDR3: CASSLVPSGGTKTQYF
length: 15; V: TRBV9; CDR3: CASSVTVVNTDTQYF
length: 13; V: TRBV7-6; CDR3: CASSLSQGGEQFF
length: 18; V: TRBV20-1; CDR3: CSARGVGGDRGPVDTQYF
length: 14; V: TRBV20-1; CDR3: CSAKTGEHTGELFF
length: 13; V: TRBV5-6; CDR3: CASSSDSDYGYTF
length: 15; V: TRBV5-6; CDR3: CASSSRGLSYNEQFF
length: 13; V: TRBV7-3; CDR3: CASSLSQNTEAFF
length: 16; V: TRBV19; CDR3: CASSIADRWENTEAFF
length: 16; V: TRBV4-1; CDR3: CASSQLIQKTGNEQFF
length: 15; V: TRBV7-2; CDR3: CASSSQGLNNQPQHF
length: 15; V: TRBV3-1; CDR3: CASTSNPLGQETQYF
length: 16; V: TRBV20-1; CDR3: CSAREGQARSSYEQYF
length: 16; V: TRBV6-4; CDR3: CASSETGVANTGELFF
length: 15; V: TRBV6-1; CDR3: CASSEAGTASYEQYF
length: 15; V: TRBV6-2/TRBV6-3; CDR3: CASSWQGPSGDEAFF
length: 16; V: TRBV15; CDR3: CATSRQRGANTGELFF
length: 13; V: TRBV18; CDR3: CASSTTVTDTQYF
length: 15; V: TRBV28; CDR3: CASSSAQGMNTEAFF
length: 14; V: TRBV5-1; CDR3: CASSSEGPKNIQYF
length: 14; V: TRBV4-1; CDR3: CASREGQGTYEQYF
length: 13; V: TRBV18; CDR3: CASSRQGSNEQFF
length: 16; V: TRBV18; CDR3: CASSLTGRSSSYEQYF
length: 17; V: TRBV6-8; CDR3: CASSYSITTAAGNTIYF
length: 13; V: TRBV21-1; CDR3: CASSLADNYGYTF
length: 10; V: TRBV9; CDR3: CASGGETQYF
length: 15; V: TRBV2; CDR3: CASSGRGRQGQPQHF
length: 16; V: TRBV23-1; CDR3: CASSRPSWAGSHEQYF
length: 15; V: TRBV5-4; CDR3: CASSLESGSGQTQYF
length: 13; V: TRBV6-5; CDR3: CASRGVSTGELFF
length: 16; V: TRBV12-3/TRBV12-4; CDR3: CASRPPGRLNTGELFF